This record covers a single TCR beta chain. These data come from a study of blood T cell repertoires in COVID-19. Sequenced by immunoSEQ multiplex PCR; TCRdb stores in-frame clones only, minus some. The sample shows 150,000 to 200,000 clones, approximately 85% of them seen only once. Sequenced material: peripheral blood. The TCR sequence derives from a man of 80 years or more with COVID-19, enrolled during active disease.

The CDR3 region is CASSVGQSGYTF. CDR3 bases: TGCGCCAGCAGCGTCGGACAAAGTGGCTACACCTTC. This chain connects TRBV5-1 to TRBJ1-2, with D possibly TRBD1 on 5 matching bases. CDR3 size: 12 residues. Trimming took 4 bases from V and 7 from J, leaving 11 bases between them. Germline V gives CDR1 SGHRS, CDR2 YFSETQ.